This note documents a single T cell receptor beta chain sequence. The antigen remains undetermined. The PCR had 60 Vbeta and 13 Jbeta primers. Sequenced by immunoSEQ multiplex PCR; TCRdb stores in-frame clones only, minus some. The table has around 180,000 clones, about 79% seen once. The data belong to a study of cytomegalovirus exposure and HLA in healthy donors. Whole-study findings and limits: In vitro assays verified that a few CMV-associated chains recognized CMV antigens specifically.

This TCR was sampled from a girl aged 2 to 10 in good health and CMV-seropositive. Material for sequencing was PBMCs.

The CDR3 coding sequence is TGTGCCATCAGTCCCGGGACTAGTTCCTACGAGCAGTACTTC. Translated, it gives CAISPGTSSYEQYF. The chain uses TRBV10-3 and TRBJ2-7, with TRBD2 matching over 8 bases. Germline V gives CDR1 ENHRY, CDR2 SYGVKD. This CDR3 is 14 amino acids long. V dropped 5 bases and J dropped 1; count of bases not matched to a gene: 4.